These T cell receptor beta chains were read from a single sample in a study of blood T cell repertoires in COVID-19. This table comes from immunoSEQ multiplex PCR, and its TCRdb copy is limited to in-frame clones, with some not included. The sample holds tens of thousands of clones, 65% to 80% seen once. Input material: peripheral blood. The source is a human donor in a cohort sampled during active COVID-19. CDR3s include the opening cysteine and the closing phenylalanine or tryptophan. D genes are given only for firm matches. Only some rows state a clone size, as once, few, many or a class for expanded clones.

V: TRBV5-1; J: TRBJ2-5; D: TRBD1; size: NA; length: 14; DNA: TGCGCCAGCAGCCCTTACAGGGGCCAAGAGACCCAGTACTTC; CDR3: CASSPYRGQETQYF
V: TRBV11-2; J: TRBJ1-4; D: NA; size: NA; length: 15; DNA: TGTGCCAGCAGCCCGGGCGGGGGGCTTGTTGAAAAACTGTTTTTT; CDR3: CASSPGGGLVEKLFF
V: TRBV9; J: TRBJ2-7; D: TRBD1; size: NA; length: 14; DNA: TGTGCCAGCAGCGTAGGGGACAGGGCCTACGAGCAGTACTTC; CDR3: CASSVGDRAYEQYF
V: TRBV29-1; J: TRBJ2-5; D: NA; size: NA; length: 15; DNA: TGCAGCGTTGAGGGGGGCAGGGGGGCCCAAGAGACCCAGTACTTC; CDR3: CSVEGGRGAQETQYF
V: TRBV30; J: TRBJ1-2; D: TRBD1; size: NA; length: 13; DNA: TGTGCCTGGAGTGTCTTACAGGGGTTTGGCTACACCTTC; CDR3: CAWSVLQGFGYTF
V: TRBV9; J: TRBJ2-2; D: NA; size: NA; length: 15; DNA: TGTGCCAGCAGCGTAGGTGGCCAGTTTCCCGGGGAGCTGTTTTTT; CDR3: CASSVGGQFPGELFF
V: TRBV29-1; J: TRBJ2-3; D: TRBD1; size: NA; length: 12; DNA: TGCAGCGTCGATGACAGGGGGGATACGCAGTATTTT; CDR3: CSVDDRGDTQYF
V: TRBV9; J: TRBJ1-4; D: NA; size: NA; length: 15; DNA: TGTGCCAGCAGCCCTAACCCCATCCCAGGGGAAAAACTGTTTTTT; CDR3: CASSPNPIPGEKLFF
V: TRBV27; J: TRBJ2-2; D: NA; size: NA; length: 12; DNA: TGTGCCAGCAGTTATCAGTTCGGGGAGCTGTTTTTT; CDR3: CASSYQFGELFF
V: TRBV11-1; J: TRBJ2-7; D: NA; size: NA; length: 14; DNA: TGTGCCAGCAGCCGGGGGGCCGGGATCTACGAGCAGTACTTC; CDR3: CASSRGAGIYEQYF
V: TRBV5-4; J: TRBJ2-5; D: NA; size: NA; length: 17; DNA: TGTGCCAGCACCGGAGGGGCCGGAGAGTACGGGGGAGAGACCCAGTACTTC; CDR3: CASTGGAGEYGGETQYF
V: TRBV6-9; J: TRBJ2-7; D: NA; size: medium-sized; length: 14; DNA: TGTGCCAGCGTCATCAGCCTCCGAGGGTACGAGCAGTACTTC; CDR3: CASVISLRGYEQYF
V: TRBV9; J: TRBJ2-1; D: TRBD2; size: NA; length: 16; DNA: TGTGCCAGCAGCGCACAGGGACTAGCTTTCGACAATGAGCAGTTCTTC; CDR3: CASSAQGLAFDNEQFF
V: TRBV27; J: TRBJ1-1; D: NA; size: NA; length: 12; DNA: TGTGCCAGCAGCAGGGGTGGCACTGAAGCTTTCTTT; CDR3: CASSRGGTEAFF
V: TRBV1; J: TRBJ1-4; D: NA; size: NA; length: 16; DNA: TGCACCAGCAGCCAAGAGGGAGGTTTAGAGAATGAAAAACTGTTTTTT; CDR3: CTSSQEGGLENEKLFF
V: TRBV7-6; J: TRBJ2-2; D: NA; size: few; length: 16; DNA: TGTGCCAGCAGCTCACAGACAGGAGCGAACACCGGGGAGCTGTTTTTT; CDR3: CASSSQTGANTGELFF
V: TRBV5-6; J: TRBJ1-1; D: NA; size: NA; length: 11; DNA: TGTGCCAGCAGCTTGTATTCTGAAGCTTTCTTT; CDR3: CASSLYSEAFF
V: TRBV30; J: TRBJ1-1; D: NA; size: NA; length: 15; DNA: TGTGCCTGGAGTACCTGGGGTGGGAGGAACACTGAAGCTTTCTTT; CDR3: CAWSTWGGRNTEAFF
V: TRBV6-1; J: TRBJ1-5; D: NA; size: NA; length: 15; DNA: TGTGCCAGCAGTGAAGCGGTTTCGGGCAATCAGCCCCAGCATTTT; CDR3: CASSEAVSGNQPQHF
V: TRBV19; J: TRBJ2-3; D: NA; size: NA; length: 14; DNA: TGTGCCAGTAGGCAGGTCCCCAGCACAGATACGCAGTATTTT; CDR3: CASRQVPSTDTQYF
V: TRBV6-5; J: TRBJ2-1; D: TRBD2; size: NA; length: 15; DNA: TGTGCCAGCAGTTCCAGGGCGGGGGGGTACGGTGAGCAGTTCTTC; CDR3: CASSSRAGGYGEQFF
V: TRBV6-4; J: TRBJ2-2; D: TRBD1; size: NA; length: 20; DNA: TGTGCCAGCAGTGACTGGCCGGGGGTGGGGACAGGGCTGAACACCGGGGAGCTGTTTTTT; CDR3: CASSDWPGVGTGLNTGELFF
V: TRBV6-4; J: TRBJ2-7; D: TRBD2; size: NA; length: 15; DNA: TGTGCCAGGGGGTCGGGGGGTCGGCCTTCCTACGAGCAGTACTTC; CDR3: CARGSGGRPSYEQYF
V: TRBV30; J: TRBJ1-5; D: TRBD1; size: NA; length: 15; DNA: TGTGCCTGGAGTGGCGGACAGGATAGCAATCAGCCCCAGCATTTT; CDR3: CAWSGGQDSNQPQHF
V: TRBV5-1; J: TRBJ2-7; D: TRBD1; size: NA; length: 14; DNA: TGCGCCAGCAGCGGCGGGACAGGGGTGGACGAGCAGTACTTC; CDR3: CASSGGTGVDEQYF
V: TRBV19; J: TRBJ2-6; D: NA; size: NA; length: 15; DNA: TGTGCCAGTGTCGCCGGGACTCATGGGGCCAACGTCCTGACTTTC; CDR3: CASVAGTHGANVLTF
V: TRBV11-2; J: TRBJ1-2; D: NA; size: few; length: 12; DNA: TGTGCCAGCAGGGCGGGACGCTATGGCTACACCTTC; CDR3: CASRAGRYGYTF
V: TRBV5-1; J: TRBJ2-3; D: TRBD2; size: NA; length: 15; DNA: TGCGCCAGCAGAACCGGGACTAGCGCCACAGATACGCAGTATTTT; CDR3: CASRTGTSATDTQYF
V: TRBV5-6; J: TRBJ2-7; D: NA; size: NA; length: 13; DNA: TGTGCCAGCAGCCTTGACGGAGCCTACGAGCAGTACTTC; CDR3: CASSLDGAYEQYF
V: TRBV3-1/TRBV3-2; J: TRBJ2-3; D: TRBD2; size: NA; length: 16; DNA: TGTGCCAGCAGCCAAGGCCGGGGGGGGGTCACAGATACGCAGTATTTT; CDR3: CASSQGRGGVTDTQYF